This note documents a single TCR beta chain sequence. Its cognate antigen is unknown. As for time point: week 11, during vaccination. What each vaccine dose contained was 300 ug of mutant IDH1 20-mer peptide, accompanied by topical imiquimod. The germline V gene encodes CDR1 SGHDT and CDR2 YYEEEE. V shed 5 bases, J shed 4 bases, and the junction held 5 bases outside the gene matches. The CDR3 covers 14 residues. Sequencing was performed with immunoSEQ multiplex PCR; in TCRdb, only in-frame clones are kept and a portion is missing. The sample carries around 66,000 clones, about four fifths recorded once. The entry originates in a study of a mutant IDH1 vaccine in newly diagnosed glioma. Overall study findings and caveats: Pseudoprogression showed no apparent link to changes in top peripheral T cell clonotypes.

The sequencing used PBMCs, collected from a glioma patient whose treatment included an IDH1 peptide vaccine. The rearrangement joins TRBV5-6 to TRBJ1-1; 10 nucleotides agree with TRBD1. This TCR derives from a man in his fifties with glioma. The CDR3 here is CASRSRDRGTEAFF. CDR3 nucleotide sequence: TGTGCCAGCAGGAGCCGGGACAGGGGCACTGAAGCTTTCTTT.